The 13 T cell receptor beta chains below were found in one sample sequenced in a study of cytomegalovirus exposure and HLA in healthy donors. Primers for the PCR totalled 60 Vbeta and 13 Jbeta. TCRdb's copy holds only in-frame clones and misses some; the assay was immunoSEQ multiplex PCR. The profile shows around 300,000 clones, around 90% of them singletons. The sequencing input was PBMCs. Receptor source: a woman younger than 35 in good health and CMV-seronegative.

This chain connects TRBV2 to TRBJ2-1, with a weak D call TRBD2 (6 bases). The CDR3 sequence is 13 residues long. Germline CDR1 and CDR2: SNHLY and FYNNEI. The germline V and J ends were trimmed by 0 bases and 11 bases, with 11 bases remaining between them. CDR3 sequence reads: CASSEAQEGQQFF. The CDR3 DNA is TGTGCCAGCAGTGAAGCGCAGGAGGGCCAGCAGTTCTTC.

The genes are TRBV6-5 and TRBJ2-7, with 10 bases aligning to TRBD2. The last part of the DNA fits TRBJ2-5 better; the J call may be wrong. Germline lookup yields CDR1 MNHEY and CDR2 SVGAGI. The CDR3 runs 15 residues. CDR3 region: CASSLAGGLQETQYF. In DNA form, the CDR3 reads TGTGCCAGCAGTTTAGCGGGGGGTCTCCAAGAGACCCAGTACTTC.

The chain carries TRBV6-1 and TRBJ2-7; D might be TRBD1 (6 bases). Germline assignment: CDR1 MNHNS and CDR2 SASEGT. The CDR3 spans 16 residues. V was cut by 3 bases and J by 6 bases, with 21 bases left in between. CDR3 loop: CASSESGQGIPGEQYF. For the CDR3, the DNA is TGTGCCAGCAGTGAGTCGGGTCAGGGGATACCCGGCGAGCAGTACTTC.

In its sample, this clone was seen once. The J gene is TRBJ1-2, the V gene TRBV14; no firm D call. Germline CDR1 and CDR2: SGHDN and FVKESK. The CDR3 covers 14 residues. V gave up 0 bases and J gave up 7 bases, with 12 bases separating them. This CDR3 reads CASSQDTRLVGYTF. CDR3 in DNA: TGTGCCAGCAGCCAAGATACTCGCTTGGTTGGCTACACCTTC.

This clone is a singleton in its sample. V and J are TRBV19 and TRBJ2-1, with D hard to call. The CDR3 length is 15 residues. Germline loops: CDR1 LNHDA, CDR2 SQIVND (reference sequence). Trimming took 7 bases from V and 5 from J, leaving 18 bases between them. Written as DNA, the CDR3 is TGTGCCAGTAACGGCAGAAGACTTACTAACAATGAGCAGTTCTTC. Amino acid sequence: CASNGRRLTNNEQFF.

The chain employs TRBV7-8 and TRBJ2-2, with a possible D match to TRBD1 (5 bases). Germline V gene lookup returns CDR1 SGHVS and CDR2 FQNEAQ. The CDR3 contains 14 residues. V shed 8 bases and J shed 6 bases, with 16 bases lying between them. The CDR3 region is CASGLGVSSGELFF. As DNA, the CDR3 is TGTGCCAGCGGGCTAGGGGTGTCATCCGGGGAGCTGTTTTTT. Together with reference TRBV7-8 and TRBJ2-2, the CDR3 gives the full variable domain: GAGVSQSPRYKVAKRGQDVALRCDPISGHVSLFWYQQALGQGPEFLTYFQNEAQLDKSGLPSDRFFAERPEGSVSTLKIQRTQQEDSAVYLCASGLGVSSGELFFGEGSRLTVL.

In the case of this clone: This same CDR3 is encoded by further DNA sequences in the sample. This chain connects TRBV7-9 to TRBJ1-4; weak D call: TRBD1 (5 bases). V gave up 2 bases and J gave up 1 base, with 14 bases separating them. The germline gives CDR1 SEHNR, CDR2 FQNEAQ (reference sequence). CDR3 length: 17 residues. In DNA form, the CDR3 reads TGTGCCAGCAGCTTACTGGGAGGGGCTGTAACTAATGAAAAACTGTTTTTT. Its protein product is CASSLLGGAVTNEKLFF. Using reference TRBV7-9 and TRBJ1-4 for the parts outside the CDR3, the full variable domain is DTGVSQNPRHKITKRGQNVTFRCDPISEHNRLYWYRQTLGQGPEFLTYFQNEAQLEKSRLLSDRFSAERPKGSFSTLEIQRTEQGDSAMYLCASSLLGGAVTNEKLFFGSGTQLSVL.

This clone was observed a few times. CDR3 protein: CASSLGPGLNIQYF. Written as DNA, the CDR3 is TGTGCCAGCAGCCTAGGGCCAGGACTGAACATTCAGTACTTC. The chain combines TRBV7-9 with TRBJ2-4, with a possible D match to TRBD2 (5 bases). This CDR3 has 14 amino acids. V lost 5 bases to trimming and J lost 7 bases, with 15 bases between them. Germline CDR1 reads SEHNR; CDR2 reads FQNEAQ (reference sequence).

In its sample, this clone was seen a few times. The sample has other DNA sequences that encode this CDR3 too. V and J are TRBV5-1 and TRBJ1-3; a weak D match, TRBD1 (5 bases). V lost 4 bases, J lost 2 bases, and 16 bases lay in between. The CDR3 extends over 16 amino acids. Germline V lookup: CDR1 SGHRS, CDR2 YFSETQ. CDR3 sequence (DNA): TGCGCCAGCAGCGATCCCGGGGGGTCAACTGGAAACACCATATATTTT. It specifies CASSDPGGSTGNTIYF.

The genes are TRBV30 and TRBJ1-2; D is possibly TRBD1 (5 bases). Germline CDR1 and CDR2: GTSNPN and SVGIG (reference sequence). This CDR3 has 13 residues. V was cut by 0 bases and J by 6 bases, with 11 bases left in between. The CDR3 loop reads CAWSVTGPDGYTF. CDR3 in DNA: TGTGCCTGGAGTGTAACAGGTCCAGATGGCTACACCTTC.

CDR3 loop: CASSYETQNTGELFF. CDR3 DNA sequence: TGTGCCAGCAGTTACGAGACACAGAACACCGGGGAGCTGTTTTTT. V usage is TRBV6-5 and J usage is TRBJ2-2; no clear D. Germline V CDR1 and CDR2: MNHEY, SVGAGI. The V gene lost 2 bases and the J gene lost 1 base, with 8 bases spanning the gap. The CDR3 loop spans 15 amino acids.

The rearrangement links TRBV13 to TRBJ1-1; the D is unclear. This CDR3 has 13 amino acids. Germline CDR1 reads PRHDT; CDR2 reads FYEKMQ (reference sequence). Trimming took 8 bases from V and 1 from J, leaving 11 bases between them. The CDR3 coding sequence is TGTGCCAGCTTCGGGGTAGAGAACACTGAAGCTTTCTTT. This encodes CASFGVENTEAFF.

The chain uses TRBV7-9 and TRBJ2-3; possible D gene TRBD2, 6 bases. This CDR3 is 12 amino acids long. The ends were cut back, 3 bases at V and 6 bases at J, with 7 bases in the middle. Germline V lookup: CDR1 SEHNR, CDR2 FQNEAQ (reference sequence). The CDR3 nucleotides read TGTGCCAGCAGCTTTGGGAGGGATACGCAGTATTTT. Its protein product is CASSFGRDTQYF.